This is a list of T cell receptor beta chains from one sample in a study of radiation and T cells in renal cell carcinoma. The table came from immunoSEQ multiplex PCR; TCRdb's copy has only in-frame clones and leaves some out. The table records 150,000 or so clones, 88% of them present only once. The sample consisted of blood, taken from a patient whose treatment included radiotherapy and nephrectomy. The receptors were gathered from a woman aged 70-85 years with renal cell carcinoma. CDR3s include the opening cysteine and the closing phenylalanine or tryptophan. Fields, in order: D gene, CDR3 length, clone size, V gene, J gene, CDR3 DNA, CDR3 protein. D genes are given only for firm matches. Part of the rows lack a size; the others show once, few, many or a class for expanded clones.

D gene: NA
CDR3 length: 16
clone size: NA
V gene: TRBV18
J gene: TRBJ2-7
CDR3 DNA: TGTGCCAGCTCACCACCAAACCGGAGCAGTGACTACGAGCAGTACTTC
CDR3 protein: CASSPPNRSSDYEQYF

D gene: NA
CDR3 length: 14
clone size: NA
V gene: TRBV5-1
J gene: TRBJ1-4
CDR3 DNA: TGCGCCAGCAGCTTGGGAGGGATTAGCGAAAAACTGTTTTTT
CDR3 protein: CASSLGGISEKLFF

D gene: TRBD2
CDR3 length: 16
clone size: NA
V gene: TRBV7-3
J gene: TRBJ2-3
CDR3 DNA: TGTGCCAGCAGCCCCTCACTAGCGTGGGGCACAGATACGCAGTATTTT
CDR3 protein: CASSPSLAWGTDTQYF

D gene: TRBD1
CDR3 length: 16
clone size: NA
V gene: TRBV30
J gene: TRBJ2-6
CDR3 DNA: TGTGCCTGGAGTGTACAGGGGAGTTCTGGGGCCAACGTCCTGACTTTC
CDR3 protein: CAWSVQGSSGANVLTF

D gene: TRBD1
CDR3 length: 17
clone size: NA
V gene: TRBV11-3
J gene: TRBJ1-1
CDR3 DNA: TGTGCCAGCAGCTTACGTTCGAATCGGGACAGGGGACCTGAAGCTTTCTTT
CDR3 protein: CASSLRSNRDRGPEAFF

D gene: NA
CDR3 length: 13
clone size: NA
V gene: TRBV12-5
J gene: TRBJ2-1
CDR3 DNA: TGTGCTAGTGGTTTTGACACATACAATGAGCAGTTCTTC
CDR3 protein: CASGFDTYNEQFF

D gene: NA
CDR3 length: 13
clone size: NA
V gene: TRBV5-1
J gene: TRBJ2-2
CDR3 DNA: TGCGCCAGCAGCTGGGGACAAACCGGGGAGCTGTTTTTT
CDR3 protein: CASSWGQTGELFF

D gene: NA
CDR3 length: 13
clone size: NA
V gene: TRBV5-1
J gene: TRBJ2-5
CDR3 DNA: TGCGCCAGCAGCTTACAGAGGCAAGAGACCCAGTACTTC
CDR3 protein: CASSLQRQETQYF

D gene: TRBD1
CDR3 length: 15
clone size: NA
V gene: TRBV5-4
J gene: TRBJ2-7
CDR3 DNA: TGTGCCAGCAGCTTGAGACAGGGTACTTCCTACGAGCAGTACTTC
CDR3 protein: CASSLRQGTSYEQYF

D gene: TRBD1
CDR3 length: 13
clone size: once
V gene: TRBV7-2
J gene: TRBJ2-5
CDR3 DNA: TGTGCCAGCAGCTTAATGGACAGGGAGACCCAGTACTTC
CDR3 protein: CASSLMDRETQYF

D gene: NA
CDR3 length: 13
clone size: NA
V gene: TRBV28
J gene: TRBJ1-2
CDR3 DNA: TGTGCCAGCAGCCCCAGGGGATTTTATGGCTACACCTTC
CDR3 protein: CASSPRGFYGYTF

D gene: NA
CDR3 length: 16
clone size: NA
V gene: TRBV4-3
J gene: TRBJ1-4
CDR3 DNA: TGCGCCAGCAGCCAAGAATCCCGCGGCTCACATGAAAAACTGTTTTTT
CDR3 protein: CASSQESRGSHEKLFF

D gene: TRBD1
CDR3 length: 15
clone size: few
V gene: TRBV5-4
J gene: TRBJ1-1
CDR3 DNA: TGTGCCAGCAGCGTTAGACAGGGGCGCGGCACTGAAGCTTTCTTT
CDR3 protein: CASSVRQGRGTEAFF

D gene: NA
CDR3 length: 15
clone size: NA
V gene: TRBV19
J gene: TRBJ2-2
CDR3 DNA: TGTGCCAGTAGTATAGCAGCGGGGAACACCGGGGAGCTGTTTTTT
CDR3 protein: CASSIAAGNTGELFF

D gene: TRBD1
CDR3 length: 15
clone size: NA
V gene: TRBV5-1
J gene: TRBJ2-7
CDR3 DNA: TGCGCCAGCAGCTTGGCCGGGACAGGGGTCCACGAGCAGTACTTC
CDR3 protein: CASSLAGTGVHEQYF

D gene: NA
CDR3 length: 13
clone size: once
V gene: TRBV30
J gene: TRBJ1-5
CDR3 DNA: TGTGCCTGGAGTACGGCAGATAATCAGCCCCAGCATTTT
CDR3 protein: CAWSTADNQPQHF

D gene: NA
CDR3 length: 14
clone size: NA
V gene: TRBV7-2
J gene: TRBJ2-1
CDR3 DNA: TGTGCCAGCAGCTTTGGGGGCGGGGTTTATGAGCAGTTCTTC
CDR3 protein: CASSFGGGVYEQFF

D gene: TRBD2
CDR3 length: 16
clone size: NA
V gene: TRBV5-1
J gene: TRBJ2-2
CDR3 DNA: TGCGCCAGCAGCCCACGGACTAGCACGAACACCGGGGAGCTGTTTTTT
CDR3 protein: CASSPRTSTNTGELFF

D gene: TRBD1
CDR3 length: 14
clone size: NA
V gene: TRBV30
J gene: TRBJ2-5
CDR3 DNA: TGTGCCTGGAACCGGGACAGGGGAGGGGAGACCCAGTACTTC
CDR3 protein: CAWNRDRGGETQYF

D gene: TRBD2
CDR3 length: 16
clone size: NA
V gene: TRBV6-6
J gene: TRBJ2-3
CDR3 DNA: TGTGCCAGCAGTGACTTGGCGGGGGAAGGGACAGATACGCAGTATTTT
CDR3 protein: CASSDLAGEGTDTQYF

D gene: NA
CDR3 length: 15
clone size: NA
V gene: TRBV5-6
J gene: TRBJ1-5
CDR3 DNA: TGTGCCAGCAGCTTGTTGGGGTCTGTCACTCAGCCCCAGCATTTT
CDR3 protein: CASSLLGSVTQPQHF

D gene: NA
CDR3 length: 14
clone size: NA
V gene: TRBV19
J gene: TRBJ1-1
CDR3 DNA: TGTGCCAGTAGGTCTTTACAAATGAACACTGAAGCTTTCTTT
CDR3 protein: CASRSLQMNTEAFF

D gene: NA
CDR3 length: 13
clone size: NA
V gene: TRBV10-3
J gene: TRBJ1-2
CDR3 DNA: TGTGCCATCAGTGGGAGAACTAACTATGGCTACACCTTC
CDR3 protein: CAISGRTNYGYTF

D gene: TRBD1
CDR3 length: 14
clone size: few
V gene: TRBV30
J gene: TRBJ1-5
CDR3 DNA: TGTGCCTGGAGTGCCAGGGGGCCCTACCAGCCCCAGCATTTT
CDR3 protein: CAWSARGPYQPQHF

D gene: NA
CDR3 length: 15
clone size: NA
V gene: TRBV7-2
J gene: TRBJ1-1
CDR3 DNA: TGTGCCAGCAGCTTAGGATCCCTGCTGAACACTGAAGCTTTCTTT
CDR3 protein: CASSLGSLLNTEAFF

D gene: NA
CDR3 length: 16
clone size: NA
V gene: TRBV19
J gene: TRBJ1-4
CDR3 DNA: TGTGCCAGTAGTAGCCTCCGGGACGGGGGAGATGAAAAACTGTTTTTT
CDR3 protein: CASSSLRDGGDEKLFF

D gene: NA
CDR3 length: 15
clone size: NA
V gene: TRBV28
J gene: TRBJ1-2
CDR3 DNA: TGTGCCAGCAGTTTACAGGGCGGGGGAAACTATGGCTACACCTTC
CDR3 protein: CASSLQGGGNYGYTF

D gene: NA
CDR3 length: 13
clone size: NA
V gene: TRBV29-1
J gene: TRBJ1-6
CDR3 DNA: TGCAGCGTTTCAGGAGGGTATGATTCACCCCTCCACTTT
CDR3 protein: CSVSGGYDSPLHF